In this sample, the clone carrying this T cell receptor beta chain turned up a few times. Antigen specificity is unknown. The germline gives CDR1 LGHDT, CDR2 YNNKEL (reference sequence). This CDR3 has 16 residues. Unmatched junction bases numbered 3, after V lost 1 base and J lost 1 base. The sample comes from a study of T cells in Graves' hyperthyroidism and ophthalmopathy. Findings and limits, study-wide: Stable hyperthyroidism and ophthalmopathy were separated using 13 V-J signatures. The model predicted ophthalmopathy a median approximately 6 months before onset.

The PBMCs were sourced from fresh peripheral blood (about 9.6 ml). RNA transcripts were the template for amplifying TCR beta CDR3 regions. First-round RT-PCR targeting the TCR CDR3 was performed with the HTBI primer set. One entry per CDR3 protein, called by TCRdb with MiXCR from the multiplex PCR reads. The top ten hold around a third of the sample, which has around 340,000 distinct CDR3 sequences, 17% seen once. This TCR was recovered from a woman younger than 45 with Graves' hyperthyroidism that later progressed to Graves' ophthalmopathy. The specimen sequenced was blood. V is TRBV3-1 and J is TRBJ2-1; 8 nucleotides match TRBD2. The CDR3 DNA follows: TGTGCCAGCAGCCAAGTTCCTAGCGGGTCCTACAATGAGCAGTTCTTC. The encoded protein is CASSQVPSGSYNEQFF.